These 28 T cell receptor beta chains share one sample of origin, sequenced in a study of blood T cell repertoires in COVID-19. Sequenced by immunoSEQ multiplex PCR; TCRdb stores in-frame clones only, minus some. Found here are roughly 90,000 clones, 70% to 80% of them singletons; the top ten hold 16%. The specimen sequenced was peripheral blood. These receptors came from a human donor in a cohort sampled during active COVID-19.

The V and J genes are TRBV6-1 and TRBJ2-7; D may be TRBD1 (6 bases). With 3 bases removed from V and 2 bases from J, the gap between germline ends came to 11 bases. This CDR3 is built from 14 residues. Germline V gene sequence: CDR1 MNHNS, CDR2 SASEGT. This CDR3 is CASSDTGHTYEQYF. CDR3 sequence (DNA): TGTGCCAGCAGTGATACGGGACACACCTACGAGCAGTACTTC.

The chain uses TRBV28 and TRBJ2-7, with D unclear. Trimming took 2 bases from V and 9 from J, leaving 11 bases between them. The CDR3 loop spans 12 amino acids. Germline V gives CDR1 MDHEN, CDR2 SYDVKM. As DNA, the CDR3 is TGTGCCAGCAGTTTAGTACCCCCCGGGCAGTACTTC. Its translation: CASSLVPPGQYF.

The chain links TRBV6-6 to TRBJ2-7; 8 bases align to TRBD1. CDR3 length: 15 amino acids. The germline V gene encodes CDR1 MNHNY and CDR2 SVGAGI (reference sequence). Losses at the gene ends were 6 bases for V and 3 bases for J; bases not matched to a gene: 10. The CDR3 protein is CASRPGQGGRYEQYF. The CDR3 DNA sequence: TGTGCCAGCAGACCAGGACAGGGAGGTCGCTACGAGCAGTACTTC.

J is TRBJ2-2 and V is TRBV28, with D possibly being TRBD1 (6 bases). Germline CDR1 and CDR2: MDHEN and SYDVKM. V was shortened by 5 bases and J by 1 base, with 14 bases between the two germline ends. The CDR3 covers 16 residues. CDR3 sequence (DNA): TGTGCCAGCAGTCCTGGACAGAGACTGAACACCGGGGAGCTGTTTTTT. Amino acid sequence: CASSPGQRLNTGELFF.

This rearrangement joins TRBV6-5 to TRBJ1-6; D perhaps matches TRBD1 (5 bases). Trimming removed 8 bases from V and 5 bases from J, with 13 bases in between. CDR3 length: 14 residues. Germline V CDR1 and CDR2: MNHEY, SVGAGI. The chain's CDR3 is CASSRGVNNSPLHF. The CDR3 nucleotides read TGTGCCAGCTCGCGGGGGGTCAATAATTCACCCCTCCACTTT.

The chain uses TRBV18 and TRBJ1-2; TRBD1 might be the D (6 bases). V dropped 2 bases and J dropped 0 bases, with 10 bases sitting between them. Germline assignment: CDR1 KGHSH and CDR2 LQKENI. The CDR3 contains 15 residues. The CDR3 region has the DNA TGTGCCAGCTCACCAACAGGGACCGCTAACTATGGCTACACCTTC. This encodes CASSPTGTANYGYTF.

The sample holds one count of this clone. The V call is TRBV20-1, the J call TRBJ1-2, with 7 bases matching TRBD1. Unmatched junction bases numbered 13, after V lost 3 bases and J lost 3 bases. The length of the CDR3 is 16 residues. Germline CDR1 DFQATT, CDR2 SNEGSKA (reference sequence). The CDR3, as DNA: TGCAGTGCTAGTAGAAACAGGGGTGGGGAGGACTATGGCTACACCTTC. Amino acid sequence: CSASRNRGGEDYGYTF.

The genes are TRBV12-3 or TRBV12-4 and TRBJ2-3, with 7 bases identical to TRBD1. V gave up 6 bases and J gave up 6 bases; unmatched junction bases: 3. The CDR3 has 12 amino acids. The CDR3 spells CASSPRGDTQYF. In nucleotides, the CDR3 is TGTGCCAGCAGCCCCAGGGGGGATACGCAGTATTTT.

V and J are TRBV5-8 and TRBJ2-7; D may be TRBD2 (6 bases). V gave up 2 bases and J gave up 4 bases, with 19 bases separating them. Per the germline V gene, CDR1 is SGHTS and CDR2 is YDEGEE. The CDR3 covers 16 residues. CDR3: CASSLPMGSGDYEQYF. The CDR3 region has the DNA TGTGCCAGCAGCTTACCGATGGGTAGCGGAGATTACGAGCAGTACTTC.

The sample holds a few counts of this clone. The rearrangement joins TRBV28 to TRBJ2-1, with D maybe TRBD1 (6 bases). V gave up 7 bases and J gave up 5 bases, with 12 bases separating them. Germline values: CDR1 MDHEN, CDR2 SYDVKM. The CDR3 extends over 13 amino acids. The CDR3 region is CASTRTENNEQFF. For the CDR3, the DNA is TGTGCCAGCACGCGGACAGAGAACAATGAGCAGTTCTTC.

V and J are TRBV7-9 and TRBJ2-4; 7 nucleotides match TRBD1. Germline trimming cut 5 bases from V and 6 bases from J; bases unmatched to any gene: 7. In germline, CDR1 is SEHNR, CDR2 FQNEAQ (reference sequence). This CDR3 is built from 14 residues. In DNA form, the CDR3 reads TGTGCCAGCAGCCCCACCCGGGACAGAAACATTCAGTACTTC. Residues: CASSPTRDRNIQYF.

This clone ranks as medium-sized. The rearrangement joins TRBV5-5 to TRBJ1-6, with 7 bases lining up with TRBD1. The CDR3 covers 16 residues. Trimming removed 0 bases from V and 4 bases from J; junction bases left unmatched: 4. Looked up from germline, CDR1 is SGHKS and CDR2 is YYEKEE (reference sequence). The CDR3 loop is CASSLGRDRYNSPLHF. The CDR3 nucleotides are TGTGCCAGCAGCTTGGGCAGGGACAGATATAATTCACCCCTCCACTTT.

This chain joins TRBV7-3 and TRBJ1-2; D is possibly TRBD1 (5 bases). Per germline, CDR1 SGHTA and CDR2 FQGTGA. The V and J ends lost 5 bases and 13 bases respectively, with 17 bases between them. CDR3 length equals 12 residues. As DNA, the CDR3 is TGTGCCAGCAGCAAGAAACTGGGGCAGTTCACCTTC. This encodes CASSKKLGQFTF.

This chain uses TRBV6-1 with TRBJ2-5, with D unclear. Trimming pared 2 bases from V and 2 bases from J, leaving 9 bases between. CDR1 is MNHNS and CDR2 is SASEGT in the germline V gene. This CDR3 contains 14 residues. The CDR3 protein is CASSEPPVQETQYF. CDR3 coding DNA: TGTGCCAGCAGTGAACCGCCAGTACAAGAGACCCAGTACTTC.

This clone was recorded once. The rearrangement uses TRBV6-2 or TRBV6-3 and TRBJ2-7; 9 nucleotides align to TRBD2. Germline CDR1 is MNHEY and CDR2 is SVGEGT. This CDR3 comprises 15 residues. V gave up 5 bases and J gave up 7 bases; unmatched junction bases: 12. Written as DNA, the CDR3 is TGTGCCAGCAGTCCCCCGACTAGCGGCAAGGGGGAGCAGTACTTC. It encodes CASSPPTSGKGEQYF.

The chain is built from TRBV6-5 and TRBJ2-2; no firm D call. Germline CDR1 is MNHEY and CDR2 is SVGAGI. CDR3 length: 11 residues. V lost 6 bases and J 7 bases, leaving 6 bases between the germline ends. The CDR3 DNA is TGTGCCAGCAGAATATTCGGGGAGCTGTTTTTT. Its translation is CASRIFGELFF.

This clone was picked up one time. This sequence joins TRBV5-1 and TRBJ1-1, with TRBD1 as a possible D gene (5 bases). V was pared by 4 bases and J by 3 bases, with 10 bases between. Germline values: CDR1 SGHRS, CDR2 YFSETQ. This CDR3 comprises 13 residues. The CDR3 DNA is TGCGCCAGCAGCCCGGCGGGGGACACTGAAGCTTTCTTT. The encoded protein is CASSPAGDTEAFF.

This chain links TRBV19 with TRBJ2-5; tentatively, D is TRBD2 (5 bases). V lost 6 bases and J lost 5, with 22 bases in between. CDR1 is LNHDA and CDR2 is SQIVND in the germline V gene (reference sequence). This CDR3 spans 16 amino acids. CDR3 nucleotides: TGTGCCAGTAGGGCCCTCGGGCCTTCGGGGATTGAGACCCAGTACTTC. Protein sequence: CASRALGPSGIETQYF.

V usage is TRBV19 and J usage is TRBJ1-1; D gene uncertain. This CDR3 has 14 amino acids. The germline V and J ends were trimmed by 6 bases and 5 bases, with 16 bases remaining between them. Germline CDR1 LNHDA, CDR2 SQIVND (reference sequence). DNA of the CDR3: TGTGCCAGTAGGAGGGAGATTGTTGGGACTGAAGCTTTCTTT. Translated, it gives CASRREIVGTEAFF.

The V and J genes are TRBV6-5 and TRBJ1-3, with TRBD1 as a possible D gene (6 bases). CDR3 length: 14 residues. Germline lookup yields CDR1 MNHEY and CDR2 SVGAGI. V lost 6 bases, J lost 4 bases, and 13 bases lay in between. The CDR3 DNA reads TGTGCCAGCAGCCAGGGGACGGGAGGAAACACCATATATTTT. As protein: CASSQGTGGNTIYF.

This chain joins TRBV9 and TRBJ2-7, with 14 bases matching TRBD2. CDR1 and CDR2 from the germline V gene are SGDLS and YYNGEE. The CDR3 spans 15 residues. V gave up 4 bases and J gave up 6 bases; unmatched junction bases: 6. Here the CDR3 reads CASSTGLAGVGEQYF. CDR3 in DNA: TGTGCCAGCAGCACGGGACTAGCGGGAGTAGGCGAGCAGTACTTC.

The rearrangement joins TRBV3-1 (or the pseudogene TRBV3-2) to TRBJ1-6; the match to TRBD1 covers 11 bases. V was clipped by 4 bases and J by 9 bases; unmatched bases: 2. CDR3 length: 14 amino acids. Germline V CDR1 and CDR2: LGHDT, YNNKEL (reference sequence). CDR3 protein: CASSRGQGGSPLHF. As DNA, the CDR3 is TGTGCCAGCAGCCGGGGACAGGGGGGTTCACCCCTCCACTTT.

This clone has just a few counts. The chain combines TRBV6-1 with TRBJ1-4; 8 bases fit TRBD1. The CDR3 sequence is 14 residues long. CDR1 and CDR2 from the germline V gene are MNHNS and SASEGT. V trimming: 3 bases; J trimming: 5 bases; junction bases outside the gene matches: 2. The CDR3 protein is CASSDGQGNEKLFF. The CDR3 DNA reads TGTGCCAGCAGTGATGGACAGGGAAATGAAAAACTGTTTTTT.

This clone was observed a few times. This rearrangement joins TRBV5-1 to TRBJ2-2, with TRBD2 identical over 7 bases. J was trimmed by 4 bases and V by 4 bases; bases with no gene match: 7. Germline loops: CDR1 SGHRS, CDR2 YFSETQ. The CDR3 has 15 amino acids. In DNA form, the CDR3 reads TGCGCCAGCAGCCAGGTGGCGGGAGTCACCGGGGAGCTGTTTTTT. This gives the protein CASSQVAGVTGELFF. Complete variable domain (other parts from reference TRBV5-1 and TRBJ2-2): KAGVTQTPRYLIKTRGQQVTLSCSPISGHRSVSWYQQTPGQGLQFLFEYFSETQRNKGNFPGRFSGRQFSNSRSEMNVSTLELGDSALYLCASSQVAGVTGELFFGEGSRLTVL.

This clone has only a few counts. The V call is TRBV12-5, the J call TRBJ2-7; 7 bases are a match to TRBD1. CDR3 length: 15 residues. Trimming took 2 bases from V and 5 from J; bases not matched to a gene: 9. CDR1 LGHNT and CDR2 FRNRAP come from the germline V gene. CDR3 nucleotide sequence: TGTGCTAGTGGTTTGTACAGGGGTGGTAGGCACGAGCAGTACTTC. The encoded protein is CASGLYRGGRHEQYF.

The chain uses TRBV27 and TRBJ2-5; 12 nucleotides match TRBD1. CDR3 length: 13 residues. With V trimmed by 6 bases and J by 8 bases, 4 bases remained unmatched. The germline V gene encodes CDR1 MNHEY and CDR2 SMNVEV (reference sequence). CDR3 in DNA: TGTGCCAGCAGCGCGGGACAGGGGGCAACCCAGTACTTC. This encodes CASSAGQGATQYF.

This chain joins TRBV3-1 (or the pseudogene TRBV3-2) and TRBJ2-7, with D maybe TRBD2 (5 bases). CDR1 is LGHDT and CDR2 is YNNKEL in the germline V gene (reference sequence). The CDR3 is 12 amino acids. Trimming removed 2 bases at V and 9 bases at J, with 11 bases between. The chain's CDR3 is CASSQTGFAQYF. CDR3 DNA: TGTGCCAGCAGCCAAACGGGGTTCGCGCAGTACTTC.

V is TRBV28 and J is TRBJ1-5; TRBD1 is a possible D gene (6 bases). This CDR3 region has 16 residues. Germline V gene sequence: CDR1 MDHEN, CDR2 SYDVKM. Trimming pared 0 bases from V and 3 bases from J, leaving 12 bases between. In DNA, the CDR3 is TGTGCCAGCAGTTTATGGGGGGCGGGAGACAATCAGCCCCAGCATTTT. The encoded protein is CASSLWGAGDNQPQHF.